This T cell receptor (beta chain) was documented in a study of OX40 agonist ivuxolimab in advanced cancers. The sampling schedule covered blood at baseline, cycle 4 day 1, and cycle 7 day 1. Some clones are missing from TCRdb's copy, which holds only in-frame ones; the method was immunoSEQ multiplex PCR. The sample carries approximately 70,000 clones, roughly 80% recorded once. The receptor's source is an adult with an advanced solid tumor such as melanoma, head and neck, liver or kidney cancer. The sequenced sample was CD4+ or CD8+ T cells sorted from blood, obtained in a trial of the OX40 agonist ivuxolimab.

The CDR3 region is CASSLAATLRTDTQYF. The CDR3 DNA reads TGTGCCAGCAGCTTAGCAGCCACTCTTCGAACAGATACGCAGTATTTT. The gene calls are TRBV11-2 and TRBJ2-3, with D unclear. CDR3 size: 16 residues. From germline, CDR1 is SGHAT and CDR2 FQNNGV. V was trimmed by 1 base and J by 3 bases, leaving 14 bases between them.